Following are 12 T cell receptor beta chains from one sample sequenced in a study of blood T cell repertoires in COVID-19. The table came from immunoSEQ multiplex PCR; TCRdb's copy has only in-frame clones and leaves some out. Of roughly 84,000 clones in the sample, 75% were seen once. Sample: peripheral blood. All receptors derive from a woman between 45 and 60 years old with acute or convalescent COVID-19.

This clone was seen only a few times. The chain links TRBV30 to TRBJ1-1; maybe TRBD1 (6 bases). V dropped 4 bases and J dropped 1 base, with 19 bases sitting between them. This CDR3 has 16 residues. Germline loops: CDR1 GTSNPN, CDR2 SVGIG (reference sequence). The CDR3 region has the DNA TGTGCCTGGACCCCAAAGACCGGGACATCGAACACTGAAGCTTTCTTT. It codes for CAWTPKTGTSNTEAFF. The variable domain in full, completed from reference TRBV30 and TRBJ1-1, reads SQTIHQWPATLVQPVGSPLSLECTVEGTSNPNLYWYRQAAGRGLQLLFYSVGIGQISSEVPQNLSASRPQDRQFILSSKKLLLSDSGFYLCAWTPKTGTSNTEAFFGQGTRLTVV.

V is TRBV6-5 and J is TRBJ1-1; D may be TRBD1 (6 bases). Germline lookup yields CDR1 MNHEY and CDR2 SVGAGI. The CDR3 has 15 amino acids. Trimming removed 8 bases at V and 0 bases at J, with 16 bases between. CDR3 sequence reads: CASWEGVLMNTEAFF. The CDR3 DNA reads as TGTGCCAGCTGGGAGGGGGTGTTGATGAACACTGAAGCTTTCTTT.

V and J are TRBV13 and TRBJ1-5, with 7 bases that match TRBD1. Losses at the gene ends were 4 bases for V and 3 bases for J; bases not matched to a gene: 6. The length of the CDR3 is 15 residues. The germline CDR1 and CDR2 sequences are PRHDT and FYEKMQ (reference sequence). The CDR3 loop is CASSYQGGNNQPQHF. The CDR3 region has the DNA TGTGCCAGCAGCTACCAGGGGGGAAACAATCAGCCCCAGCATTTT.

The rearrangement links TRBV9 to TRBJ1-3, with TRBD1 as a possible D gene (5 bases). The CDR3 loop spans 17 amino acids. Trimming removed 4 bases at V and 1 base at J, with 18 bases between. From germline, CDR1 is SGDLS and CDR2 YYNGEE. CDR3 residues: CASSLRTGEGSGNTIYF. CDR3 DNA: TGTGCCAGCAGCCTCCGGACGGGGGAGGGTTCTGGAAACACCATATATTTT.

This clone was detected a few times. V usage is TRBV4-1 and J usage is TRBJ1-6; the D gene is possibly TRBD1 (5 bases). CDR1 is MGHRA and CDR2 is YSYEKL in the germline V gene. The CDR3 consists of 20 residues. V was shortened by 0 bases and J by 3 bases, with 21 bases between the two germline ends. CDR3 DNA sequence: TGCGCCAGCAGCCAAGATCCCCGGGGGGGGAAATGGAACTATAATTCACCCCTCCACTTT. Translating gives CASSQDPRGGKWNYNSPLHF.

The rearrangement uses TRBV7-2 and TRBJ1-3; the match to TRBD1 covers 12 bases. The germline V gene encodes CDR1 SGHTA and CDR2 FQGNSA. The CDR3 runs to 19 residues. V shed 0 bases, J shed 3 bases, and the junction held 9 bases outside the gene matches. The CDR3 nucleotides are TGTGCCAGCAGCTTAGCGCCTAAAGGGACAGGGGGCGGTGGAAACACCATATATTTT. It specifies CASSLAPKGTGGGGNTIYF.

V gene TRBV7-9 combines with J gene TRBJ2-7; tentatively, D is TRBD1 (6 bases). Germline V gene data show CDR1 as SEHNR and CDR2 as FQNEAQ (reference sequence). This CDR3 comprises 14 residues. V was pared by 6 bases and J by 6 bases, with 18 bases between. The CDR3 is CASSSSLTGREQYF. The DNA of the CDR3 is TGTGCCAGCAGTTCCTCCCTGACAGGTCGCGAGCAGTACTTC.

This chain joins TRBV12-3 or TRBV12-4 and TRBJ1-1; D is undetermined. The CDR3 is 11 residues long. The V end lost 6 bases, the J end lost 7 bases, and 9 bases lay between the germline ends. The CDR3 DNA follows: TGTGCCAGCAGCACTGAAGTTGAAGCTTTCTTT. This encodes CASSTEVEAFF.

This chain connects TRBV2 to TRBJ1-6; D may be TRBD1 (5 bases). Trimming pared 6 bases from V and 10 bases from J, leaving 16 bases between. From germline, CDR1 is SNHLY and CDR2 FYNNEI. The CDR3 is made up of 14 amino acids. The CDR3: CASSVRQGPSPLHF. CDR3 bases: TGTGCCAGCAGCGTAAGGCAGGGCCCATCACCCCTCCACTTT.

The chain carries TRBV7-9 and TRBJ2-1; 9 bases fit TRBD2. The CDR3 loop spans 16 amino acids. Germline CDR1 and CDR2: SEHNR and FQNEAQ (reference sequence). V shed 1 base, J shed 4 bases, and the junction held 5 bases outside the gene matches. CDR3 coding DNA: TGTGCCAGCAGCTTAGAGCGCGGGGGGGCTTACAATGAGCAGTTCTTC. It specifies CASSLERGGAYNEQFF.

This sequence joins TRBV11-3 and TRBJ2-2, with D maybe TRBD1 (5 bases). V lost 5 bases, J lost 5 bases, and 15 bases lay in between. In germline, CDR1 is SGHNT, CDR2 YENEEA. The CDR3 sequence is 15 residues long. The DNA of the CDR3 is TGTGCCAGCAGCCTACAGGCGGCGACGACCGGGGAGCTGTTTTTT. It translates to CASSLQAATTGELFF. Full variable domain (missing parts from reference TRBV11-3 and TRBJ2-2): EAGVVQSPRYKIIEKKQPVAFWCNPISGHNTLYWYLQNLGQGPELLIRYENEEAVDDSQLPKDRFSAERLKGVDSTLKIQPAELGDSAVYLCASSLQAATTGELFFGEGSRLTVL.

This chain joins TRBV4-2 and TRBJ2-3, with TRBD2 matching 13 bases. V was clipped by 0 bases and J by 0 bases; unmatched bases: 3. Germline V gives CDR1 LGHNA, CDR2 YNFKEQ. The CDR3 runs to 18 residues. The chain's CDR3 is CASSQEGGLAGSTDTQYF. CDR3 coding DNA: TGTGCCAGCAGCCAAGAAGGGGGACTAGCGGGAAGCACAGATACGCAGTATTTT.